The source of this T cell receptor beta chain is a study of T cell clusters in autoimmune cytopenias. Study results and caveats: Functional roles of the in silico T cell clusters still await experimental validation. Physiological T cell clusters of healthy donors were apparently absent in primary autoimmune cytopenia patients.

The CDR3 has 11 residues. Germline assignment: CDR1 SQVTM and CDR2 ANQGSEA. TRB rearrangements were amplified by touch-down multiplex PCR with mixed TRB-A/B primers. TCRdb re-called the multiplex PCR reads; every CDR3 protein appears as one record, without DNA. Its table lists more than 7,000 distinct CDR3 sequences. Some 40,000 genome equivalents of blood DNA were amplified for TRB. This clonotype is identified as large from frequency. Its target is unknown. These data also featured in a second study, about T cell repertoires in aging, cancer and after chemotherapy. That source adds: Donors were grouped into six age bands spanning 30 or younger through 70 or older. Repeat sampling of healthy donors over several months to years showed clear clonal overlap.

This sequence originates from a human donor in good health. The chain couples TRBV29-1 to TRBJ1-4; with no DNA, the TCRdb D assignment of TRBD1 cannot be verified. Input material: peripheral blood. The CDR3 here is CSVYSPLNSFF.